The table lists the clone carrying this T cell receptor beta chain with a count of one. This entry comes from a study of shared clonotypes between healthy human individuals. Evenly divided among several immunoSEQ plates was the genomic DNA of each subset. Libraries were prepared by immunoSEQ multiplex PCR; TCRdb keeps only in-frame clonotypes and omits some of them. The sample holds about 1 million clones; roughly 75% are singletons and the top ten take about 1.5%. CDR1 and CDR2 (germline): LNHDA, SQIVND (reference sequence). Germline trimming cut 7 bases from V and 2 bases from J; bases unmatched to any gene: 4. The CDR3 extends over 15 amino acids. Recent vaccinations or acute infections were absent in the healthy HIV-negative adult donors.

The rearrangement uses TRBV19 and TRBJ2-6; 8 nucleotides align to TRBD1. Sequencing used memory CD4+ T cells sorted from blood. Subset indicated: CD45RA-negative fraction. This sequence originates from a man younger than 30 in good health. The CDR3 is CASTGGAAGANVLTF. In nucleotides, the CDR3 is TGTGCCAGTACAGGGGGCGCCGCTGGGGCCAACGTCCTGACTTTC.